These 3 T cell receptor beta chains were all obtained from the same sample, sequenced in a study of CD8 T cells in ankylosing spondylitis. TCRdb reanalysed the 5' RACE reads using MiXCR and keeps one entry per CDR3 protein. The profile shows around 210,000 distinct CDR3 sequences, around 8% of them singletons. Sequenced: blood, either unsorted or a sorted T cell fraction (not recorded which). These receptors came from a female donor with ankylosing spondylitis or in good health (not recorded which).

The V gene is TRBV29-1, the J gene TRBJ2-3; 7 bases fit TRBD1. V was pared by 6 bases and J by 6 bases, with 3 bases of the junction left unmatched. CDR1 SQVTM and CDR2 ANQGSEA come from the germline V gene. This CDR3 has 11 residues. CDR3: CSVRQGDTQYF. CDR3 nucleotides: TGCAGCGTAAGACAGGGCGATACGCAGTATTTT.

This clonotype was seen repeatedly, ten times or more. CDR3 nucleotides: TGCGCCAGCAGCCCATACGGACAGCCGGATCAGCCCCAGCATTTT. It specifies CASSPYGQPDQPQHF. The chain has TRBV5-1 and TRBJ1-5, with D perhaps matching TRBD1 (6 bases). Germline values: CDR1 SGHRS, CDR2 YFSETQ. Trimming shortened V by 4 bases and J by 5 bases, and 16 bases separated the two germline ends. This CDR3 comprises 15 residues.

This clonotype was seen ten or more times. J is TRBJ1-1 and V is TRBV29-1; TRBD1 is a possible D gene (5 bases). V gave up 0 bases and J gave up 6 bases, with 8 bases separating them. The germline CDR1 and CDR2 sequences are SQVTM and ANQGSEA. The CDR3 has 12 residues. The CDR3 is CSVEDEGPEAFF. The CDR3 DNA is TGCAGCGTTGAAGATGAGGGACCTGAAGCTTTCTTT.